These 7 T cell receptor beta chains were sequenced from one sample in a study of shared clonotypes between healthy human individuals. TCRdb's table, derived via immunoSEQ multiplex PCR, lists solely in-frame clones and lacks some. Of approximately 2.4 million clones listed, more than 90% are singletons. The sequencing input was naive CD4+ T cells sorted from blood. The sample's subset: CD45RA+ positively selected. These receptors were taken from a man aged 18-30 years in good health.

This chain connects TRBV28 to TRBJ1-5, with D tentatively TRBD1 (5 bases). The CDR3 runs to 14 residues. In germline, CDR1 is MDHEN, CDR2 SYDVKM. Trimming pared 10 bases from V and 2 bases from J, leaving 15 bases between. The CDR3 DNA reads as TGTGCCACTCCGGGGGAGGGCGGCAATCAGCCCCAGCATTTT. Protein: CATPGEGGNQPQHF.

The V call is TRBV5-6, the J call TRBJ1-2; no clear D. The CDR3 covers 13 residues. Germline CDR1 SGHDT, CDR2 YYEEEE. Trimming left V 4 bases short and J 2 bases short, with 9 bases between. DNA of the CDR3: TGTGCCAGCAGCCGGAGACTGAACTATGGCTACACCTTC. Translating it yields CASSRRLNYGYTF.

V is TRBV5-4 and J is TRBJ2-3; 11 bases line up with TRBD2. This CDR3 is 16 amino acids long. Trimming at V came to 4 bases and at J to 3 bases, leaving 7 bases not matched to a gene. The germline CDR1 and CDR2 sequences are SGHNT and YYREEE (reference sequence). The CDR3 region is CASSELAGASTDTQYF. CDR3 coding DNA: TGTGCCAGCAGCGAACTAGCGGGGGCCTCTACAGATACGCAGTATTTT.

The chain recombines TRBV6-9 with TRBJ1-1; D is possibly TRBD1 (5 bases). Trimming cost V 7 bases and J 1 base, with 13 bases left between them. This CDR3 is 14 amino acids long. The germline CDR1 and CDR2 sequences are MNHGY and SVAAGI. The CDR3 reads CASNPDTGNTEAFF. The DNA for the CDR3 is TGTGCCAGCAACCCGGACACCGGGAACACTGAAGCTTTCTTT.

This clone was seen a single time. V and J are TRBV9 and TRBJ2-7, with TRBD2 identical over 10 bases. The CDR3 length is 14 residues. V gave up 3 bases and J gave up 3 bases; unmatched junction bases: 3. Germline V gives CDR1 SGDLS, CDR2 YYNGEE. The CDR3 region has the DNA TGTGCCAGCAGCGCCTCTAGCGGGGGCTACGAGCAGTACTTC. It is translated as CASSASSGGYEQYF. The full variable domain, with the rest looked up from reference TRBV9 and TRBJ2-7, is DSGVTQTPKHLITATGQRVTLRCSPRSGDLSVYWYQQSLDQGLQFLIQYYNGEERAKGNILERFSAQQFPDLHSELNLSSLELGDSALYFCASSASSGGYEQYFGPGTRLTVT.

For the CDR3, the DNA is TGTGCCAGCAGCGTAGCTTCCCTTCACTACGAGCAGTACTTC. Residues: CASSVASLHYEQYF. The chain employs TRBV9 and TRBJ2-7; D not resolved. This CDR3 has 14 amino acids. Trimming took 0 bases from V and 3 from J, leaving 10 bases between them. Germline V gene data show CDR1 as SGDLS and CDR2 as YYNGEE.

The J gene is TRBJ1-2, the V gene TRBV2, with D hard to call. Trimming cost V 4 bases and J 5 bases, with 14 bases left between them. Germline CDR1 SNHLY, CDR2 FYNNEI. The CDR3 totals 14 residues. The CDR3 loop reads CASSGASASYGYTF. The CDR3 region has the DNA TGTGCCAGCAGTGGAGCGTCAGCATCTTATGGCTACACCTTC. The full variable domain, rest sourced from reference TRBV2 and TRBJ1-2, is EPEVTQTPSHQVTQMGQEVILRCVPISNHLYFYWYRQILGQKVEFLVSFYNNEISEKSEIFDDQFSVERPDGSNFTLKIRSTKLEDSAMYFCASSGASASYGYTFGSGTRLTVV.